The 30 T cell receptor beta chains below were found in one sample sequenced in a study of shared clonotypes between healthy human individuals (dated by TCRdb to the early 2020s). Library preparation used the immunoSEQ multiplex PCR assay. TCRdb retrieved this table from immuneACCESS and kept in-frame rearrangements only. Not all clones are present; in checked studies, unresolved V genes account for under half, and no reason is known for the remainder. The sample data list about 2.3 million clones, and just over 90% of these were observed just once. The ten largest clones take up about 0.37% of the sample. The sequenced sample consisted of naive CD4+ T cells from PBMCs. According to the study, the label for this sample's cell subset or site signals: CD45RA+ positively selected. These receptors came from a man aged 18 to 29 in good health. Some clones in this sample may be carry-over from other donors' samples.

In DNA form, the CDR3 reads TGTGCCAGCAGTGGGGACAGGGGACCCTCCTACGAGCAGTACTTC. It yields the protein CASSGDRGPSYEQYF. The J gene is TRBJ2-7, the V gene TRBV6-1; 10 positions agree with TRBD1. The CDR3 length is 15 residues. J was trimmed by 0 bases and V by 4 bases; bases with no gene match: 3. Germline lookup yields CDR1 MNHNS and CDR2 SASEGT.

The chain combines TRBV2 with TRBJ1-3; D gene uncertain. With 4 bases removed from V and 0 bases from J, the gap between germline ends came to 4 bases. The CDR3 is made up of 13 amino acids. Germline V gives CDR1 SNHLY, CDR2 FYNNEI. CDR3: CASSVYSGNTIYF. The CDR3 nucleotides are TGTGCCAGCAGTGTGTACTCTGGAAACACCATATATTTT.

To note about this clone: Other nucleotide sequences in the sample specify the same CDR3. The chain joins TRBV28 to TRBJ2-7, with 9 bases aligning to TRBD1. The trim removed 4 bases at V and 2 bases at J, leaving 6 bases unmatched. Per the germline V gene, CDR1 is MDHEN and CDR2 is SYDVKM. The CDR3 has 15 residues. The CDR3 nucleotides read TGTGCCAGCAGTTCTCCGGGACAGGGTCCCTACGAGCAGTACTTC. Amino acids: CASSSPGQGPYEQYF.

This clone was observed a single time. The gene calls are TRBV7-7 and TRBJ2-1, with 7 bases lining up with TRBD1. With 5 bases clipped from V and 6 bases from J, the junction kept 4 bases outside the gene matches. CDR3 size: 13 residues. CDR1 SSHAT and CDR2 FNYEAQ come from the germline V gene (reference sequence). The CDR3 loop reads CASSPGTVNEQFF. The CDR3 region has the DNA TGTGCCAGCAGCCCCGGGACAGTCAATGAGCAGTTCTTC.

This clone was seen just once. The chain is built from TRBV11-2 and TRBJ1-3, with D unclear. The germline V and J ends were trimmed by 1 base and 7 bases, with 14 bases remaining between them. CDR1 SGHAT and CDR2 FQNNGV come from the germline V gene. This CDR3 is built from 15 residues. The CDR3 sequence is CASSLGRSAGNTIYF. The CDR3 nucleotides are TGTGCCAGCAGCTTAGGAAGGTCGGCCGGGAACACCATATATTTT.

The gene calls are TRBV4-1 and TRBJ1-2, with D maybe TRBD1 (5 bases). Germline V CDR1 and CDR2: MGHRA, YSYEKL. V dropped 4 bases and J dropped 6 bases, with 12 bases sitting between them. The CDR3 totals 13 residues. CDR3 sequence: CASSPREGDGYTF. In nucleotides, the CDR3 is TGCGCCAGCAGCCCCCGCGAAGGGGATGGCTACACCTTC.

Details on this clone: The same CDR3 also results from other DNA sequences found in this sample. The rearrangement links TRBV28 to TRBJ2-5, with 7 bases that match TRBD2. Germline loops: CDR1 MDHEN, CDR2 SYDVKM. CDR3 length equals 14 residues. The V gene end was trimmed by 6 bases and the J gene end by 2 bases; junction bases not matched to a gene: 6. CDR3 DNA sequence: TGTGCCAGCAGCCTCACTAGCGCACAAGAGACCCAGTACTTC. It specifies CASSLTSAQETQYF. The complete variable domain, with remaining parts taken from reference TRBV28 and TRBJ2-5, reads DVKVTQSSRYLVKRTGEKVFLECVQDMDHENMFWYRQDPGLGLRLIYFSYDVKMKEKGDIPEGYSVSREKKERFSLILESASTNQTSMYLCASSLTSAQETQYFGPGTRLLVL.

The J gene is TRBJ2-1, the V gene TRBV14; D is unclear. The CDR3 contains 17 residues. V was pared by 1 base and J by 1 base, with 14 bases between. Looked up from germline, CDR1 is SGHDN and CDR2 is FVKESK. CDR3 residues: CASSQGGSPLSYNEQFF. DNA for the CDR3: TGTGCCAGCAGCCAAGGGGGAAGCCCCCTATCCTACAATGAGCAGTTCTTC.

This clone appeared once. The V gene is TRBV7-8, the J gene TRBJ1-2; TRBD1 might be the D (5 bases). V lost 1 base and J 8 bases, leaving 11 bases between the germline ends. Germline CDR1 SGHVS, CDR2 FQNEAQ. The CDR3 is 13 residues long. As DNA, the CDR3 is TGTGCCAGCAGCTTAGGGGGGAGACCGGGCTACACCTTC. Residues: CASSLGGRPGYTF.

J is TRBJ1-2 and V is TRBV5-1; 7 bases agree with TRBD1. V dropped 2 bases and J dropped 4; count of bases not matched to a gene: 5. This CDR3 comprises 14 residues. Germline V gives CDR1 SGHRS, CDR2 YFSETQ. The CDR3 reads CASSFLRTGYGYTF. For the CDR3, the DNA is TGCGCCAGCAGCTTTCTTAGGACAGGCTATGGCTACACCTTC.

V gene TRBV11-2 combines with J gene TRBJ2-1; TRBD2 agrees at 9 bases. There are 15 residues in the CDR3. Trimming removed 6 bases from V and 5 bases from J; junction bases left unmatched: 8. CDR1 is SGHAT, CDR2 FQNNGV, per germline. CDR3 amino acids: CASRLSAGGHNEQFF. The CDR3 DNA reads TGTGCCAGCAGACTCTCGGCGGGAGGGCACAATGAGCAGTTCTTC.

The rearrangement links TRBV2 to TRBJ2-3; D remains ambiguous. The CDR3 loop spans 12 amino acids. Trimming pared 2 bases from V and 6 bases from J, leaving 6 bases between. Per the germline V gene, CDR1 is SNHLY and CDR2 is FYNNEI. The CDR3 DNA is TGTGCCAGCAGTGAATCTCCGGATACGCAGTATTTT. This sequence encodes CASSESPDTQYF. Filled out from reference TRBV2 and TRBJ2-3, the complete variable domain reads EPEVTQTPSHQVTQMGQEVILRCVPISNHLYFYWYRQILGQKVEFLVSFYNNEISEKSEIFDDQFSVERPDGSNFTLKIRSTKLEDSAMYFCASSESPDTQYFGPGTRLTVL.

This chain connects TRBV15 to TRBJ1-2; TRBD1 matches at 7 bases. The CDR3 has 13 residues. Germline CDR1 reads LNHNV; CDR2 reads YYDKDF (reference sequence). With V trimmed by 5 bases and J by 8 bases, 8 bases remained unmatched. The CDR3 DNA sequence: TGTGCCACCAGCGGAAGGACAGGCCTAGGCTACACCTTC. It is translated as CATSGRTGLGYTF.

V gene TRBV5-1 combines with J gene TRBJ2-3; D gene uncertain. Deletions cut 1 base from V and 0 bases from J, with 6 bases between. Germline V gene data show CDR1 as SGHRS and CDR2 as YFSETQ. The CDR3 contains 14 residues. CDR3 in DNA: TGCGCCAGCAGCTTGAGCCCTAGCACAGATACGCAGTATTTT. It yields the protein CASSLSPSTDTQYF.

This chain uses TRBV5-6 with TRBJ2-1, with 9 nucleotides matching TRBD2. Germline CDR1 SGHDT, CDR2 YYEEEE. The J segment lost 5 bases and the V segment lost 1 base, leaving 7 bases of the junction unmatched. This CDR3 is built from 16 residues. The CDR3 spells CASSLTVLAGNNEQFF. The CDR3 DNA reads TGTGCCAGCAGCTTGACCGTACTAGCGGGCAACAATGAGCAGTTCTTC.

The rearrangement uses TRBV7-8 and TRBJ2-5; D unclear. Germline loops: CDR1 SGHVS, CDR2 FQNEAQ. The length of the CDR3 is 15 residues. Trimming took off 7 bases at V and 4 bases at J, with 19 bases between the two ends. The CDR3 DNA is TGTGCCAGCACCCCCACCCACGGGTCAGGAGAGACCCAGTACTTC. This encodes CASTPTHGSGETQYF.

This sequence joins TRBV7-9 and TRBJ2-5, with D possibly being TRBD2 (5 bases). The germline gives CDR1 SEHNR, CDR2 FQNEAQ (reference sequence). With 4 bases removed from V and 4 bases from J, the gap between germline ends came to 16 bases. This CDR3 is 15 amino acids long. The CDR3 sequence is CASSSARGWRETQYF. CDR3 nucleotides: TGTGCCAGCAGCTCCGCACGAGGGTGGCGAGAGACCCAGTACTTC. Full variable domain (remainder filled in from reference TRBV7-9 and TRBJ2-5): DTGVSQNPRHKITKRGQNVTFRCDPISEHNRLYWYRQTLGQGPEFLTYFQNEAQLEKSRLLSDRFSAERPKGSFSTLEIQRTEQGDSAMYLCASSSARGWRETQYFGPGTRLLVL.

V is TRBV5-1 and J is TRBJ2-7, with D tentatively TRBD1 (6 bases). The V gene lost 3 bases and the J gene lost 2 bases, with 21 bases spanning the gap. The germline CDR1 and CDR2 sequences are SGHRS and YFSETQ. The CDR3 loop spans 17 amino acids. The DNA for the CDR3 is TGCGCCAGCAGCTCGGATGATTACAGGGCGTCAGCCTACGAGCAGTACTTC. As protein: CASSSDDYRASAYEQYF.

The chain employs TRBV5-4 and TRBJ2-1; D gene ambiguous. This CDR3 spans 13 amino acids. The germline V and J ends were trimmed by 1 base and 7 bases, with 9 bases remaining between them. Germline-derived CDR1 and CDR2 are SGHNT and YYREEE (reference sequence). CDR3 residues: CASSLLTTNEQFF. The CDR3 DNA reads TGTGCCAGCAGCTTGCTAACAACTAATGAGCAGTTCTTC.

CDR3 region: CASSPPRQGAYGYTF. Here the CDR3 DNA reads TGTGCCAGCAGCCCACCCCGACAGGGGGCTTATGGCTACACCTTC. V gene TRBV7-8 combines with J gene TRBJ1-2; TRBD1 aligns across 10 bases. The CDR3 is made up of 15 amino acids. Germline values: CDR1 SGHVS, CDR2 FQNEAQ. V was clipped by 5 bases and J by 5 bases; unmatched bases: 8.

The chain uses TRBV5-1 and TRBJ2-7; TRBD1 is a possible D gene (6 bases). CDR1 and CDR2 (germline): SGHRS, YFSETQ. V was trimmed by 0 bases and J by 6 bases, leaving 16 bases between them. The CDR3 has 15 residues. The CDR3 region has the DNA TGCGCCAGCAGCTTGGTACCAGGGGTCTCTAGCGAGCAGTACTTC. This translates into CASSLVPGVSSEQYF.

The V gene is TRBV18, the J gene TRBJ1-1, with D tentatively TRBD1 (5 bases). The V end was cut by 3 bases, the J end by 8 bases, with 10 bases between. CDR3 length: 12 amino acids. Germline V gene data show CDR1 as KGHSH and CDR2 as LQKENI. CDR3 coding DNA: TGTGCCAGCTCACCCAGGGCCGGGGAAGCTTTCTTT. Amino acids: CASSPRAGEAFF.

The chain joins TRBV29-1 to TRBJ2-7, with 9 bases identical to TRBD1. This CDR3 is 12 amino acids long. Germline CDR1 reads SQVTM; CDR2 reads ANQGSEA. V lost 6 bases, J lost 4 bases, and 4 bases stayed unmatched. The CDR3 nucleotides read TGCAGCGTACAACAGGGGGCGTACGAGCAGTACTTC. It is translated as CSVQQGAYEQYF.

On this clone: The same CDR3 also results from other DNA sequences found in this sample. The rearrangement uses TRBV7-9 and TRBJ1-1; no clear D. The CDR3 has 12 amino acids. V lost 3 bases and J lost 3, with 5 bases in between. The germline CDR1 and CDR2 sequences are SEHNR and FQNEAQ (reference sequence). The CDR3 DNA reads as TGTGCCAGCAGCTTTGCAGACACTGAAGCTTTCTTT. Protein: CASSFADTEAFF.

The chain links TRBV5-4 to TRBJ2-7, with D perhaps TRBD1 or TRBD2 (6 bases each). Trimming pared 6 bases from V and 2 bases from J, leaving 18 bases between. CDR1 and CDR2 from the germline V gene are SGHNT and YYREEE (reference sequence). The CDR3 is 15 amino acids. The CDR3 bases are TGTGCCAGCACCTACGGAGGGGGGCCAGCCTACGAGCAGTACTTC. This sequence encodes CASTYGGGPAYEQYF.

The chain is built from TRBV29-1 and TRBJ2-1, with D hard to call. Trimming stripped 5 bases from V and 0 bases from J, with 11 bases between. This CDR3 has 14 residues. The V gene's germline CDR1 is SQVTM and CDR2 ANQGSEA. This chain's CDR3 is CSVHTESSYNEQFF. The CDR3 coding sequence is TGCAGCGTTCATACCGAAAGCTCCTACAATGAGCAGTTCTTC.

Concerning this clone itself: In the same sample, other DNA sequences code for this CDR3. The CDR3 loop reads CASSVRDSSYEQYF. Written as DNA, the CDR3 is TGTGCCAGCAGCGTTCGGGACTCCTCCTACGAGCAGTACTTC. The genes are TRBV9 and TRBJ2-7, with D possibly matching TRBD2 (6 bases). V lost 2 bases and J 0 bases, leaving 9 bases between the germline ends. Germline values: CDR1 SGDLS, CDR2 YYNGEE. CDR3 size: 14 residues.

V is TRBV7-2 and J is TRBJ2-5, with D unresolved. In germline, CDR1 is SGHTA, CDR2 FQGNSA. The CDR3 loop spans 14 amino acids. V was shortened by 0 bases and J by 5 bases, with 10 bases between the two germline ends. The DNA for the CDR3 is TGTGCCAGCAGCTTAGCGGTATCCCGGGAGACCCAGTACTTC. This codes for CASSLAVSRETQYF.

The chain is built from TRBV19 and TRBJ2-7; a possible D gene is TRBD2 (5 bases). Germline values: CDR1 LNHDA, CDR2 SQIVND (reference sequence). With 3 bases removed from V and 5 bases from J, the gap between germline ends came to 11 bases. This CDR3 contains 13 residues. The CDR3 here is CASSIPEGHEQYF. The DNA for the CDR3 is TGTGCCAGTAGTATTCCAGAGGGCCACGAGCAGTACTTC.

Only one count was recorded for this clone. The chain has TRBV27 and TRBJ1-2; 7 nucleotides agree with TRBD1. The CDR3 totals 17 residues. From germline, CDR1 is MNHEY and CDR2 SMNVEV (reference sequence). The junction had 15 bases not matched to a gene; V was cut back by 5 bases and J by 3 bases. CDR3 DNA: TGTGCCAGCAGTGGCAGGTTTATTAGGGACAGATACTATGGCTACACCTTC. Its protein product is CASSGRFIRDRYYGYTF.